Below, one TCR beta chain is given with its context. Its specificity is not known. A read error may produce the germline difference seen at one junction end. This specimen comes from a study of T cell repertoires in cytomegalovirus infection. Study outcomes and limitations: The study found HLA-C-restricted CMV-specific TCR beta clonotypes dominating the ex vivo response.

TCRdb re-called the reads through MiXCR, storing one row per CDR3 protein. This sample has about 830,000 distinct CDR3 sequences, with around a third found just once. The length of the CDR3 is 14 residues. The V gene's germline CDR1 is SGHRS and CDR2 YFSETQ. The source material was cultured CD8+ T cells from PBMCs, sampled from culture after CMV antigen stimulation. The chain uses TRBV5-1 and TRBJ2-7; 9 bases line up with TRBD1. This TCR came from a human donor in good health (CMV status not recorded). Some clones in this sample may be carry-over from other donors' samples. The CDR3 nucleotides read TGCGCCGGCAGCCCGGGGACAGGGACGAGCGAGCAGTACTTC. Protein product: CAGSPGTGTSEQYF.